The T cell receptor (beta chain) under discussion was sequenced for a study of identifying expanded T cells in peripheral blood. Study-wide points: Approximately two-week clone count variance significantly increased as total template count grew.

Healthy donors had no documented immune events, such as infections, while sampled. Profiled with immunoSEQ multiplex PCR; TCRdb holds only in-frame clones, not every one. The table shows around 90,000 clones, with about nine tenths occurring only once. CDR3 length equals 15 residues. Trimming cost V 5 bases and J 5 bases, with 16 bases left between them. Germline lookup yields CDR1 MNHEY and CDR2 SMNVEV (reference sequence). To note about this clone: No antigen is known for it.

J is TRBJ1-5 and V is TRBV27, with D possibly matching TRBD1 (6 bases). Sample: blood. This sequence originates from a person between 18 and 75 years old in good health. The CDR3 spells CASSPRPGGHQPQHF. CDR3 DNA sequence: TGTGCCAGCAGTCCCAGACCCGGGGGGCATCAGCCCCAGCATTTT.